The entry below describes one TCR beta chain. Its target antigen remains unknown. Base qualities are not recorded, but no much larger clone differs from it by a single base. The sample belongs to a study of blood T cell repertoires in COVID-19 (dated by TCRdb to about 2020). Study-wide context: Samples from collaborators originated in the United States, Italy and Spain and spanned both the acute and convalescent phases of COVID-19. The dataset comprised deeply sampled blood TCRbeta repertoires from subjects exposed to, actively infected with, or recovered from COVID-19. A de-identified subject ID, COVID-19 status, age in years and sex were almost always included in the sample metadata. Where available, HLA class I and class II types were obtained from metadata supplied by the sample provider rather than from assay-based typing. Samples were obtained from the ongoing ImmuneRACE study (first 160 participants) and from over 1,000 subjects provided by 6 global collaborators. The prospective study material was composed of cDNA or gDNA derived from T cells, B-cell-depleted T cells, or PBMCs. The repertoires were made available in a free public database intended to serve as a resource for research on the immune response to SARS-CoV-2.

Another Seattle source contributed samples from volunteer blood donors who had recovered from COVID-19. The collaborating institutions used their own protocols to collect whole blood in K2EDTA tubes. Collaborator samples were shipped for TCRbeta analysis as frozen whole blood, isolated PBMCs, or DNA extracted from either sample type. TCRbeta CDR3 regions were amplified from genomic DNA by means of the immunoSEQ Assay, a bias-controlled multiplex PCR. In the paper's pipeline: Within the assay, amplification of reference gene primers was used to estimate how many nucleated cells each sample contained. Sequence reads were collapsed and filtered to measure the absolute abundance of every unique TCRbeta CDR3 rearrangement. For each sample, productive Simpson clonality was calculated as the square root of Simpson's diversity index over productive rearrangements. TCRdb re-hosts the immuneACCESS table, in-frame sequences only. Its copies lack some clones; in the studies checked, an unresolved V gene accounts for under half of them, and the cause for the rest is not known. D and trimming were read from the DNA, whereas the V and J calls and clone size are those reported in that table. For this sample the table gives around 240,000 clones, of which roughly 84% were detected only once. The top ten clonotypes cover 1.2% to 1.5% of the sample.

Counted from cysteine to phenylalanine, this CDR3 has 17 amino acids. Only CDR3 DNA remains: 51 bases, in frame from the first base. V is pruned by 4 bases and J by 3 bases, leaving 9 bases of the junction without a gene match. According to the germline V gene, CDR1 reads SGHRS and CDR2 reads YFSETQ. Paper-wide results and their limitations: How much clinical and demographic metadata was included differed by source and by participant, and the metadata was provided uncurated.

Sequences were obtained from peripheral blood. Recombination connected TRBV5-1 to TRBJ2-3; 12 bases in between match TRBD1. The TCR was taken from a woman between 40 and 55 years old who had recovered from COVID-19. For the CDR3, the sequence is CASSKAGTGGRTDTQYF. The sequence in DNA is TGCGCCAGCAGCAAGGCCGGGACAGGGGGCCGGACAGATACGCAGTATTTT.